This TCR beta chain emerged from a study of OX40 agonist ivuxolimab in advanced cancers. Across the whole study: The diagnoses of dose-escalation patients were hepatocellular carcinoma, melanoma, renal cell or head and neck cancer. Three patients had partial responses: one hepatocellular carcinoma, two cutaneous melanoma.

This CDR3 has 15 amino acids. The V gene lost 5 bases and the J gene lost 2 bases, with 16 bases spanning the gap. Germline V gene lookup returns CDR1 LNHDA and CDR2 SQIVND (reference sequence). There are a few counts of this clone. TCRdb's copy holds only in-frame clones and misses some; the assay was immunoSEQ multiplex PCR. The sample has 65,000 to 95,000 clones; roughly 80% are singletons. The sample was CD4+ or CD8+ T cells sorted from blood, taken in a trial of the OX40 agonist ivuxolimab. The V call is TRBV19, the J call TRBJ2-7; no reliable D call. The receptor comes from an adult with an advanced solid tumor such as melanoma, head and neck, liver or kidney cancer. The CDR3 spells CASSQDVRSTYEQYF. CDR3 bases: TGTGCCAGTAGTCAGGACGTACGTTCCACCTACGAGCAGTACTTC. Combining the CDR3 with reference TRBV19 and TRBJ2-7 gives the whole variable domain DGGITQSPKYLFRKEGQNVTLSCEQNLNHDAMYWYRQDPGQGLRLIYYSQIVNDFQKGDIAEGYSVSREKKESFPLTVTSAQKNPTAFYLCASSQDVRSTYEQYFGPGTRLTVT.